These T cell receptor beta chains were read from a single sample in a study of beta chain features in type 1 diabetes. Clones were sequenced by immunoSEQ multiplex PCR, and TCRdb holds only the in-frame ones, with some missing. Of around 240,000 clones in the sample, over 8.5% are singletons; the top ten hold just under 0.035%. Material for sequencing was naive CD4+ T cells from blood. These TCRs come from a woman in her late teens or twenties in good health. Each CDR3 is given with its conserved first and last residue. Fields, in order: D gene, J gene, V gene, clone size, CDR3 protein, CDR3 DNA. The D gene is left open where the match is weak. Size is omitted from some rows. Given values are once, few, many or a class for expanded clones.

- | TRBJ2-5 | TRBV7-9 | - | CASSFETRGTLLGTQYF | TGTGCCAGCAGCTTTGAGACTCGGGGTACCCTCTTAGGGACCCAGTACTTC
- | TRBJ2-5 | TRBV6-1 | few | CASSEARERQETQYF | TGTGCCAGCAGTGAAGCGCGCGAGAGGCAAGAGACCCAGTACTTC
- | TRBJ1-5 | TRBV23-1 | many | CASSPRAPQHF | TGCGCCAGCAGTCCGAGGGCGCCCCAGCATTTT
TRBD1 | TRBJ1-2 | TRBV19 | few | CASSRTGDSYGYTF | TGTGCCAGTAGCAGGACAGGGGACTCTTATGGCTACACCTTC
- | TRBJ2-6 | TRBV30 | - | CAWSVWHDISGANVLTF | TGTGCCTGGAGTGTATGGCACGATATCTCTGGGGCCAACGTCCTGACTTTC
- | TRBJ2-7 | TRBV27 | - | CASSLVGSHEQYF | TGTGCCAGCAGTTTGGTGGGCTCCCACGAGCAGTACTTC
- | TRBJ2-3 | TRBV5-1 | - | CASSLVSGYTDTQYF | TGCGCCAGCAGCTTGGTCTCCGGGTACACAGATACGCAGTATTTT
- | TRBJ1-1 | TRBV18 | - | CASSLSSGPNTEAFF | TGTGCCAGCTCCCTGTCGTCCGGTCCGAACACTGAAGCTTTCTTT
TRBD1 | TRBJ1-2 | TRBV6-6 | few | CASWDRTNYGYTF | TGTGCCAGCTGGGACAGAACTAACTATGGCTACACCTTC
- | TRBJ2-7 | TRBV2 | few | CASRGDGYEQYF | TGTGCCAGCCGAGGAGACGGGTACGAGCAGTACTTC
TRBD1 | TRBJ1-5 | TRBV6-1 | - | CASSQDRGLSQPQHF | TGTGCCAGCAGTCAGGACAGGGGGCTGAGTCAGCCCCAGCATTTT
TRBD2 | TRBJ2-1 | TRBV11-2 | few | CASSARTSGGNEQFF | TGTGCCAGCAGCGCCCGGACTAGCGGCGGCAATGAGCAGTTCTTC
- | TRBJ2-3 | TRBV15 | - | CATSRGGPGEDTQYF | TGTGCCACCAGCAGAGGAGGGCCGGGGGAAGATACGCAGTATTTT
- | TRBJ1-1 | TRBV6-1 | few | CASSDPGVNTEAFF | TGTGCCAGCAGTGATCCCGGAGTGAACACTGAAGCTTTCTTT
- | TRBJ2-5 | TRBV15 | - | CATSRVTVQETQYF | TGTGCCACCAGCAGAGTAACAGTCCAAGAGACCCAGTACTTC
- | TRBJ2-7 | TRBV5-1 | - | CASSSPGEKGYEQYF | TGCGCCAGCAGCTCACCGGGAGAGAAGGGCTACGAGCAGTACTTC
- | TRBJ2-5 | TRBV29-1 | once | CSARKSDSRESQYF | TGCAGCGCCCGGAAGAGCGACTCCCGGGAGTCGCAGTACTTC
- | TRBJ1-2 | TRBV7-2 | few | CASSLAATALYGYTF | TGTGCCAGCAGCTTAGCGGCGACAGCTCTGTATGGCTACACCTTC
TRBD1 | TRBJ1-1 | TRBV7-9 | many | CASSSDRVNTEAFF | TGTGCCAGCAGCTCGGACAGGGTGAACACTGAAGCTTTCTTT
- | TRBJ2-3 | TRBV6-6 | few | CASSYSPRGVTDTQYF | TGTGCCAGCAGTTACTCACCCCGCGGGGTTACAGATACGCAGTATTTT
TRBD2 | TRBJ2-3 | TRBV5-1 | few | CASSLDGGGDTQYF | TGCGCCAGCAGCTTGGATGGCGGGGGGGATACGCAGTATTTT
TRBD1 | TRBJ2-7 | TRBV2 | - | CASSADRGYEQYF | TGTGCCAGCAGTGCGGACAGGGGGTACGAGCAGTACTTC
- | TRBJ1-4 | TRBV18 | few | CASSTLSGATNEKLFF | TGTGCCAGCTCAACCCTTTCCGGGGCAACTAATGAAAAACTGTTTTTT
TRBD2 | TRBJ2-1 | TRBV6-1 | - | CASIGLAGGAPQFF | TGTGCCAGCATCGGACTAGCGGGGGGCGCCCCCCAGTTCTTC
TRBD2 | TRBJ2-1 | TRBV4-2 | few | CASSHPRTSSNEQFF | TGTGCCAGCAGCCATCCACGGACTAGCAGCAATGAGCAGTTCTTC
TRBD1 | TRBJ2-2 | TRBV30 | few | CAMTGGAYGELFF | TGTGCAATGACAGGGGGCGCGTATGGGGAGCTGTTTTTT
TRBD1 | TRBJ1-5 | TRBV30 | few | CAWTHGTVSNQPQHF | TGTGCCTGGACCCACGGGACAGTTAGCAATCAGCCCCAGCATTTT
- | TRBJ2-7 | TRBV5-6 | few | CASSLAGGEQYF | TGTGCCAGCAGCTTAGCGGGTGGCGAGCAGTACTTC